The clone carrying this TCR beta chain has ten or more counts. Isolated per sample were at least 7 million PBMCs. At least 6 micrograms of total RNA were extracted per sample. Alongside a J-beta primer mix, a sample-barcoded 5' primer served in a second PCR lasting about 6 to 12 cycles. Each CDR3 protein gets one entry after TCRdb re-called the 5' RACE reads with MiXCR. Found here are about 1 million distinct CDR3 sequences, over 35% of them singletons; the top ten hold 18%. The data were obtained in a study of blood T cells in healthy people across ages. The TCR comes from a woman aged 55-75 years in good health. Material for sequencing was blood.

This CDR3 is CSAEQGETFNEQFF. Written as DNA, the CDR3 is TGCAGTGCTGAACAGGGGGAGACCTTCAATGAGCAGTTCTTC. This sequence joins TRBV20-1 and TRBJ2-1; 8 bases are shared with TRBD1. This CDR3 has 14 amino acids. The germline V gene encodes CDR1 DFQATT and CDR2 SNEGSKA (reference sequence). J gave up 6 bases and V 5 bases, and 9 bases lay outside the gene matches.